The present entry profiles one T cell receptor beta chain with its context. Its antigen is not known. These data belong to a study of T cell repertoires in cytomegalovirus infection. In the study overall: Selected CMV epitopes included recently identified HLA-C-restricted ones as well as well-studied HLA-B-restricted ones. Public TCR beta signatures provided an indication of both CMV infection and a matching HLA type.

TCRdb ran MiXCR on the reads and lists one entry per CDR3 protein. The data contain under 500,000 distinct CDR3 sequences, 40% to 50% of them singletons. General study findings and limits: Totalled public TCR beta family frequency picked out people who carried CMV plus the relevant HLA. There were HLA-C-restricted CMV-specific TCR beta clonotypes dominating the ex vivo response.

Here the sequenced sample was cultured PBMCs, taken from culture after CMV antigen stimulation. This clonotype was sampled from a human donor in good health (CMV status not recorded). Some clones in this sample may be carry-over from other donors' samples.

CDR3 in amino acids: CASSEWGPGELFF. The DNA for the CDR3 is TGTGCCAGCAGTGAATGGGGTCCCGGGGAGCTGTTTTTT. The genes are TRBV2 and TRBJ2-2; no clear D. The germline V gene has CDR1 SNHLY and CDR2 FYNNEI. This CDR3 is 13 amino acids long. V lost 2 bases and J lost 6, with 7 bases in between. Looking up the rest from reference TRBV2 and TRBJ2-2 gives the full variable domain: EPEVTQTPSHQVTQMGQEVILRCVPISNHLYFYWYRQILGQKVEFLVSFYNNEISEKSEIFDDQFSVERPDGSNFTLKIRSTKLEDSAMYFCASSEWGPGELFFGEGSRLTVL.